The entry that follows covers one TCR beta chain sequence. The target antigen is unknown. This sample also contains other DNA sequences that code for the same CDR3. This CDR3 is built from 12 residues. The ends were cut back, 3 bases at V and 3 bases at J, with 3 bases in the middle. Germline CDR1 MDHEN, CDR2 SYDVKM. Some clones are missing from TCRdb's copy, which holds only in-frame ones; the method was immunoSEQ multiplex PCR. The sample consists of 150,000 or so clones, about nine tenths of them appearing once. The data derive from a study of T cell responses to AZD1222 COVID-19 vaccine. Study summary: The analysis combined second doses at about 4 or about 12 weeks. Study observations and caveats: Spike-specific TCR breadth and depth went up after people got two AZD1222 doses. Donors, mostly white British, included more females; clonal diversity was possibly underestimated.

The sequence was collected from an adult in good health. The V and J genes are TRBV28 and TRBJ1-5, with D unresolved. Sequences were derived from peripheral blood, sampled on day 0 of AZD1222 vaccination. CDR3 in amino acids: CASSFSNQPQHF. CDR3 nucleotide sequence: TGTGCCAGCAGTTTCTCCAATCAGCCCCAGCATTTT. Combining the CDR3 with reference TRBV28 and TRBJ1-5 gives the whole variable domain DVKVTQSSRYLVKRTGEKVFLECVQDMDHENMFWYRQDPGLGLRLIYFSYDVKMKEKGDIPEGYSVSREKKERFSLILESASTNQTSMYLCASSFSNQPQHFGDGTRLSIL.